This entry concerns a single T cell receptor (beta chain). The target of this receptor is not known. Per-base quality was not reported, and no clone a single base away is much larger than it. CDR1 and CDR2 are drawn from the germline V gene: SNHLY, FYNNEI. The cysteine opens and the phenylalanine closes a CDR3 of 16 amino acids. Only CDR3 DNA is held: 48 bases, read in frame from base 1. V loses 3 bases, J loses 8 bases, and the germline ends lie 22 bases apart. The sample is drawn from a study of beta chain features in type 1 diabetes (dated by TCRdb to the late 2010s). As for the study more broadly: Patients and healthy donors did not differ in mean age, gender distribution, total cell number or subset yield. The study compared TCRB repertoires of sorted circulating CD4+ T cell subsets between recently diagnosed type 1 diabetes patients and matched healthy donors. A total of some 110 million sorted cells were examined across all samples, and a strong correlation was observed between cell number per subset and RNA yield. Regulatory and stem cell-like memory subsets were obtained from only 8 patients and roughly eight healthy donors, while naive and central memory subsets were obtained from all 30 or so donors.

The entire isolated RNA was reverse transcribed using the High Capacity cDNA Reverse Transcription Kit, and thus expressed TCRB transcripts were sequenced. Naive, central memory and regulatory T cell samples underwent deep immunoSEQ sequencing, averaging about 3.5 million total reads per sample. After sorted cells were lysed in RLT buffer, RNA was extracted with DNase-treated RNeasy Micro or Mini kits, with the choice depending on cell number. Each cell subset was processed separately to prevent cross-contamination, with patient and healthy donor samples processed together. The immunoSEQ multiplex PCR was used to amplify TCRB sequences from cDNA, yielding 87-bp fragments that span the CDR3 region. Amplicons were sequenced on the Illumina HiSeq platform. As for the authors' bioinformatics: Synthetic template baselines were used to correct PCR bias computationally, reads within Hamming distance 2 were collapsed, and singletons that could not be merged were discarded. Reads were aligned against IMGT so that V, D and J genes, CDR3 length and insertions or deletions at six rearrangement sites could be assigned. Within each subset, clonotype counts were normalized to sorted cell number, after which true diversity and Gini coefficients were computed with the tcR R package. The overlap coefficient, calculated on TCRB nucleotide sequences, was used to quantify repertoire sharing. Drawn from immuneACCESS, this table holds only the in-frame rearrangements with V and J called that TCRdb kept. Clones are partly lost; checked studies trace under half to an unresolved V gene and leave the rest unexplained. The DNA gave D and trimming, while V, J and clone size come from that table. In all, the sample holds fewer than 30,000 clones, and nearly 70% of those were seen once. The ten largest clones represent over 2% of the sample.

Each donor gave one peripheral blood draw, averaging approximately 120 mL, which was collected into heparinised tubes. A BD FACSAria II was used to sort naive, central memory, regulatory and stem cell-like memory CD4+ T cells with a panel that included CD45RO, CCR7, CD25, CD127, CD95 and CD27. Purity was above 95% for every sorted population. PBMCs were isolated immediately by Lymphoprep density gradient centrifugation and stained directly without culture. To minimize batch effects, samples were stained and sorted in pairs, one healthy donor with one patient per experiment. Results and caveats for the whole study, not just this receptor: Only small numbers of individuals were included in the HLA sub-analyses, which left unresolved whether HLA type had any influence on TCRB rearrangement. Naive, central memory and regulatory TCRB repertoires appeared to be more similar among patients than among healthy donors. Shorter templates might be favored by PCR, yet because patient and control samples were amplified and corrected together, any such skew would affect both groups equally. Because cDNA rather than genomic DNA was sequenced, highly expressing activated cells could have been over-represented, although no difference in activation and CD3 levels was found between groups. Fewer insertions and more nucleotide deletions at VDJ recombination sites were observed in patients with type 1 diabetes, implying thymic rearrangement abnormalities. Type 1 diabetes patients showed a moderate but significant shortening of TCRB CDR3 length in all four CD4+ subsets.

Input material: Tregs from blood. The cell subset or site label corresponds to: regulatory CD4+ T cells. The chain is assembled from TRBV2 and TRBJ1-2, and perhaps TRBD1 as D gene, on 5 matching bases. This sequence originates from a woman between 40 and 55 years old in good health. The CDR3 amino acid sequence is: CASSDVSRSLGGGYTF. The nucleotide sequence reads TGTGCCAGCAGTGACGTGTCCCGTTCCCTCGGGGGGGGCTACACCTTC.